This T cell receptor (beta chain) was sequenced during a study of control samples from healthy donors and cancer patients. TCRdb's table, derived via immunoSEQ multiplex PCR, lists solely in-frame clones and lacks some. The repertoire holds some 200,000 clones, 85% to 95% seen once, with more than 1.3% in the top ten. Germline values: CDR1 PRHDT, CDR2 FYEKMQ (reference sequence). The CDR3 spans 14 residues. Trimming stripped 0 bases from V and 10 bases from J, with 10 bases between. This clone was observed a single time. The source is a man aged 45-65 years in good health. Sequenced input: blood. This rearrangement joins TRBV13 to TRBJ1-6; a possible D gene is TRBD1 (6 bases). As DNA, the CDR3 is TGTGCCAGCAGCTTAGGGGACAGCTCATCACCCCTCCACTTT. Amino acids: CASSLGDSSSPLHF. Looking up the rest from reference TRBV13 and TRBJ1-6 gives the full variable domain: AAGVIQSPRHLIKEKRETATLKCYPIPRHDTVYWYQQGPGQDPQFLISFYEKMQSDKGSIPDRFSAQQFSDYHSELNMSSLELGDSALYFCASSLGDSSSPLHFGNGTRLTVT.